The entry below describes one T cell receptor (beta chain). Its antigen is undetermined. The repertoire was sequenced with immunoSEQ multiplex PCR; TCRdb's copy has only in-frame clones and lacks some. The sample has about 140,000 clones; the top ten hold about 2.2%. The data derive from a study of T cell responses to AZD1222 COVID-19 vaccine. General observations from the study: Samples come after the peak T cell response, not at day 14.

Germline lookup yields CDR1 ENHRY and CDR2 SYGVKD. CDR3 length: 14 amino acids. V trimming: 7 bases; J trimming: 7 bases; junction bases outside the gene matches: 8. The chain combines TRBV10-3 with TRBJ2-1; 9 bases match TRBD1. The source material was peripheral blood. The source is an adult in good health. This CDR3 reads CAITAGQGRNEQFF. CDR3 nucleotides: TGTGCCATCACAGCGGGACAGGGTAGGAATGAGCAGTTCTTC.